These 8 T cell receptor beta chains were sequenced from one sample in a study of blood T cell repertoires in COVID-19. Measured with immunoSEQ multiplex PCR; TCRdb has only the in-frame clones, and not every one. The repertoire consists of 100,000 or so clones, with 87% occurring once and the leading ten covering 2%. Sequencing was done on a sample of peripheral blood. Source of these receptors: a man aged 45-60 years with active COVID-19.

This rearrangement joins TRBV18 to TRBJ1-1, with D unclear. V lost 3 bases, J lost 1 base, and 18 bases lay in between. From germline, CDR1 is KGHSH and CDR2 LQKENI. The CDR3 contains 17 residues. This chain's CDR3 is CASSPTVPTDSNTEAFF. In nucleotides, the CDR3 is TGTGCCAGCTCACCTACAGTGCCAACAGATTCGAACACTGAAGCTTTCTTT.

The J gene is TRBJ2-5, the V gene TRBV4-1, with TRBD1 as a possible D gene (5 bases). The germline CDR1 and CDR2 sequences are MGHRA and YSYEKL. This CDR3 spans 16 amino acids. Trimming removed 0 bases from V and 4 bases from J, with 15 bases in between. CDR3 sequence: CASSQDGARVRETQYF. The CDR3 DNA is TGCGCCAGCAGCCAAGATGGGGCCCGGGTACGAGAGACCCAGTACTTC.

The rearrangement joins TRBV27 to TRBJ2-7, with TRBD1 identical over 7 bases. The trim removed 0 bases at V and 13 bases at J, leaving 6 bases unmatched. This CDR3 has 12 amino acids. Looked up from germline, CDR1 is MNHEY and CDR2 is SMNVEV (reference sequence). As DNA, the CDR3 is TGTGCCAGCAGTTTATCGGACAGGCACTTTTACTTC. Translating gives CASSLSDRHFYF.

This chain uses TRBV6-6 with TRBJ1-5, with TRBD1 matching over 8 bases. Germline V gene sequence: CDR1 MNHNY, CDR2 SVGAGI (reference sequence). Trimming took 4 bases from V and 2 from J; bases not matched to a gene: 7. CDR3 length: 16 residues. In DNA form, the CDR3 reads TGTGCCAGCAGTTCCATACAGGGGGAAGGCAATCAGCCCCAGCATTTT. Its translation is CASSSIQGEGNQPQHF.

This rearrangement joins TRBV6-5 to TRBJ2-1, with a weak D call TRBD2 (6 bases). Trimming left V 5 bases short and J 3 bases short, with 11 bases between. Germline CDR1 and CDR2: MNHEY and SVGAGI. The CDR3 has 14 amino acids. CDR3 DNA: TGTGCCAGCAGTATCGGCGGGAACTACAATGAGCAGTTCTTC. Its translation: CASSIGGNYNEQFF.

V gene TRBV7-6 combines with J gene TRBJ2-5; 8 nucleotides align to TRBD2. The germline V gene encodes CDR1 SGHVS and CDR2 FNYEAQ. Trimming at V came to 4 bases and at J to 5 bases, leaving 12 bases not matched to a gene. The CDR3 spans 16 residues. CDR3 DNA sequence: TGTGCCAGCAGCTCCCGCGGGGGGCAAGGGGAGGAGACCCAGTACTTC. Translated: CASSSRGGQGEETQYF.

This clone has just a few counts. The CDR3 DNA reads as TGTGCCAGCAGCTCAGAAGACAGAAGCACAGATACGCAGTATTTT. As protein: CASSSEDRSTDTQYF. This rearrangement joins TRBV7-9 to TRBJ2-3, with D maybe TRBD1 (5 bases). This CDR3 contains 15 residues. CDR1 and CDR2 from the germline V gene are SEHNR and FQNEAQ (reference sequence). V was trimmed by 4 bases and J by 0 bases, leaving 11 bases between them.

The DNA of the CDR3 is TGTGCCAGTAGTCGGGACAGGACCTACTCTGGAAACACCATATATTTT. This encodes CASSRDRTYSGNTIYF. This chain uses TRBV19 with TRBJ1-3; TRBD1 matches 8 bases. CDR3 size: 16 residues. Germline loops: CDR1 LNHDA, CDR2 SQIVND (reference sequence). After removal of 5 bases from V and 0 bases from J, the junction contained 6 bases not matched to a gene.